This entry is about one T cell receptor (beta chain). What antigen it recognizes has not been identified. No quality values exist for individual bases; no much larger clone is one base distant. Interpreted using the paper, the time point label stands for: about 28 days (+/-7) after the second vaccine dose. AZD1222 recipients given second doses at about 4 weeks or at about 12 weeks were pooled, since spike-specific TCR depth and breadth were not found to differ between the two schedules. The vaccinee samples were drawn from two UK trials, COV001 and COV002, one of which was a single-blind randomized controlled phase 2/3 trial testing AZD1222 (ChAdOx1 nCoV-19) in healthy adults. For TCRbeta chain sequencing, PBMC samples were collected from trial participants at day 0 and at day 28 after the second dose. The CDR3 regions of human TCRbeta chains were subjected to immunosequencing. Per the source publication's procedure: Repertoire TCRs were matched against a reference library of SARS-CoV-2-specific TCRs generated with the MIRA antigen-specificity platform. Breadth was defined as the fraction of unique TCRs that were SARS-CoV-2-associated. Depth was defined as the fraction of total T cells that were SARS-CoV-2-associated. Using the MIRA data, each spike-specific TCR was assigned both to the spike region to which the TCR was reactive and to a CD4 or CD8 class. Log10-transformed breadth and depth values were compared by one-way ANOVA with Sidak's multiple comparisons tests. Imported from immuneACCESS, the table was reduced by TCRdb to in-frame sequences with V and J called. These copies leave out some clones; in studies compared against another copy, an unresolved V gene accounts for under half, and the cause of the remainder is not known. V and J calls and clone size are those listed in that table; D and trimming were worked out from the DNA. In all, the sample holds about 81,000 clones, and approximately 89% of those were seen once. Around 8% of the sample is held by the ten biggest clonotypes.

These data come from a study of T cell responses to AZD1222 COVID-19 vaccine (dated by TCRdb to the early 2020s). For context, the study as a whole: TCR sequencing covered over 230 trial participants: 200 to 220 given two doses of AZD1222 and 26 given two doses of MenACWY control vaccine. Trial participants were enrolled by age into subgroups of 18-55, 56-69 and 70-plus years, and roughly 160, 29 and 62 TCR-sequenced participants, respectively, were included in these subgroups.

Results the study describes overall, beyond this receptor: In the small 56-69-year group, the increase in depth fell short of significance, most likely because of low power. Because no samples from the day 14 peak response were available, repertoires could be characterized only after the peak T cell response. The vaccine-associated CD4 TCRs covered the entire spike protein, and the dominant responses fell in regions 160-218 and 743-854. A significant rise in spike-specific TCR breadth and depth was observed after two AZD1222 doses relative to day 0 and relative to MenACWY recipients. Conclusions about previously exposed vaccinees are limited, since just five or six AZD1222 recipients were seropositive for SARS-CoV-2 at baseline. Nearly half of unique spike-specific TCRs reportedly recognized epitopes outside regions mutated in the B.1.351 and B.1.1.7 variants. Participants were mostly white British, with more females than males. The authors suggested clonal diversity may have been underestimated.

V is shortened by 5 bases, J by 5 bases, and the region joining them spans 18 bases. CDR1 is given as MNHEY and CDR2 as SMNVEV, both from the germline V gene (reference sequence). From cysteine to phenylalanine, the CDR3 is 15 amino acids long. This entry keeps only the CDR3 DNA: 45 bases, framed from base 1. Here the sequenced sample was peripheral blood, taken 28 days after the second AZD1222 dose. The chain is encoded by TRBV27 joined to TRBJ2-5; the D gene cannot be resolved reliably. The sequence was collected from an adult who received the AZD1222 COVID-19 vaccine. The DNA sequence reads TGTGCCAGCAGTCGCCAAGCCCTGGGCCTGGAGACCCAGTACTTC. It specifies CASSRQALGLETQYF.